The entry below describes one TCR beta chain. Original processing notes: It was from reference gene primer amplification that nucleated cell counts were estimated. Profiling relied on immunoSEQ multiplex PCR, and the TCRdb table lists in-frame clones only, not all of them. That table gives V, J and clone size, and the DNA gave D and trimming. In the table there are 40,000 to 50,000 clones, about 85% of which are singletons. With 5 bases clipped from V and 5 bases from J, the junction kept 14 bases outside the gene matches. From germline, CDR1 is SEHNR and CDR2 FQNEAQ (reference sequence). The CDR3 consists of 16 residues. The data derive from a study of blood T cell repertoires in COVID-19. Study context: The study drew acute and convalescent COVID-19 samples from the United States, Italy and Spain. Sources were T cells, B-cell-depleted T cells, or PBMCs; the material itself was cDNA or gDNA.

The TCR originated in a woman aged 80 or over with acute or convalescent COVID-19. Sequencing input: peripheral blood. The chain links TRBV7-9 to TRBJ2-7, with 8 bases matching TRBD2. DNA of the CDR3: TGTGCCAGCAGCCCGACCACGGGGGGGCGGGCGGACGAGCAGTACTTC. This codes for CASSPTTGGRADEQYF. Drawing the rest from reference TRBV7-9 and TRBJ2-7, the complete variable domain is DTGVSQNPRHKITKRGQNVTFRCDPISEHNRLYWYRQTLGQGPEFLTYFQNEAQLEKSRLLSDRFSAERPKGSFSTLEIQRTEQGDSAMYLCASSPTTGGRADEQYFGPGTRLTVT.